This T cell receptor (beta chain) appears in the sequencing data of a study of breast tumors, draining lymph nodes, adjacent tissues. The study's findings and limits: The lymph node origin of tumor T cells was framed as consistent with a hypothesis, not demonstrated.

Samples came from axillary lymph nodes draining the breast cancer. Comment on this clonotype: The antigen remains undetermined. This may arise from a read error, as a much more abundant clone is one base away.

TCRdb reprocessed the multiplex PCR reads with MiXCR, giving one entry per CDR3 protein. The sample contains 200,000 to 300,000 distinct CDR3 sequences, 30% to 35% of which appear only once. CDR1 and CDR2 (germline): LNHDA, SQIVND (reference sequence). This CDR3 region has 16 residues. Between the trimmed V and J ends, which lost 7 bases and 7 bases, there was a span of 22 bases. The sequencing sample was made of axillary lymph node tissue. V gene TRBV19 combines with J gene TRBJ2-2, with D possibly TRBD1 on 6 matching bases. This TCR was sampled from a female donor with breast cancer. Some clones in this sample may be carry-over from other donors' samples. CDR3 bases: TGTGCCAGTAAGGGCCGGGGAAAAAACAGGGACGGGGAGCTGTTTTTT. Protein: CASKGRGKNRDGELFF.